The 30 T cell receptor beta chains below were found in one sample sequenced in a study of Ad26.COV2.S vaccination and SARS-CoV-2 variants. As for treatment: 19 received Ad26.COV2.S at low or high dose, single or two shots; roughly five received placebo; per-sample allocation not given. Specimens were obtained on day 63 following the first vaccine or placebo injection. Profiling relied on immunoSEQ multiplex PCR, and the TCRdb table lists in-frame clones only, not all of them. The sample shows hundreds of thousands of clones, more than 85% of them seen only once. This specimen was peripheral blood, taken in a trial of Ad26.COV2.S vaccine versus placebo. The receptor set was obtained from a person aged 18-65 years who received the Ad26.COV2.S COVID-19 vaccine or a placebo.

The chain links TRBV10-2 to TRBJ2-3; unclear D gene. CDR1 and CDR2 (germline): WSHSY, SAAADI. There are 13 residues in the CDR3. V gave up 8 bases and J gave up 1 base, with 10 bases separating them. The CDR3 region is CASLPGGTDTQYF. In nucleotides, the CDR3 is TGCGCCAGCCTCCCGGGTGGCACAGATACGCAGTATTTT.

The chain employs TRBV5-4 and TRBJ2-5, with 9 bases aligning to TRBD1. The length of the CDR3 is 15 residues. With V trimmed by 4 bases and J by 4 bases, 8 bases remained unmatched. The germline V gene has CDR1 SGHNT and CDR2 YYREEE (reference sequence). The CDR3 spells CASSERTGEGETQYF. The CDR3 bases are TGTGCCAGCAGCGAAAGGACAGGGGAGGGAGAGACCCAGTACTTC.

This clone came up a few times. V and J are TRBV11-2 and TRBJ2-1; D might be TRBD2 (6 bases). V was trimmed by 5 bases and J by 2 bases, leaving 13 bases between them. The CDR3 runs to 15 residues. The V gene's germline CDR1 is SGHAT and CDR2 FQNNGV. The CDR3 sequence: CASSLTGLPYNEQFF. CDR3 in DNA: TGTGCCAGCAGCCTTACGGGACTCCCCTACAATGAGCAGTTCTTC.

DNA of the CDR3: TGTGCCAGTAGTTCCAGGGGGAACACTGAAGCTTTCTTT. Its protein product is CASSSRGNTEAFF. The chain employs TRBV19 and TRBJ1-1; D may be TRBD1 (6 bases). Germline V gives CDR1 LNHDA, CDR2 SQIVND (reference sequence). This CDR3 region has 13 residues. Trimming shortened V by 5 bases and J by 1 base, and 8 bases separated the two germline ends.

The chain is built from TRBV2 and TRBJ2-7; D not certain. V lost 4 bases and J lost 3, with 4 bases in between. The germline V gene has CDR1 SNHLY and CDR2 FYNNEI. CDR3 length: 11 amino acids. The CDR3 DNA reads TGTGCCAGCAGTGTCCACTACGAGCAGTACTTC. Encoded protein: CASSVHYEQYF.

The V gene is TRBV4-2, the J gene TRBJ2-7, with 7 bases lining up with TRBD2. Trimming at V came to 4 bases and at J to 4 bases, leaving 10 bases not matched to a gene. Germline lookup yields CDR1 LGHNA and CDR2 YNFKEQ. The CDR3 covers 15 residues. CDR3 coding DNA: TGTGCCAGCAGCCCCTCGACGGGAGGTGGGTACGAGCAGTACTTC. As protein: CASSPSTGGGYEQYF.

CDR3 in amino acids: CASSQEGGWTEAFF. DNA of the CDR3: TGTGCCAGCAGCCAAGAAGGGGGCTGGACTGAAGCTTTCTTT. The V and J genes are TRBV14 and TRBJ1-1; 7 bases align to TRBD1. The junction had 3 bases not matched to a gene; V was cut back by 0 bases and J by 5 bases. CDR1 is SGHDN, CDR2 FVKESK, per germline. This CDR3 has 14 residues.

The rearrangement uses TRBV29-1 and TRBJ1-1; D is unclear. The V end was cut by 6 bases, the J end by 1 base, with 9 bases between. Looked up from germline, CDR1 is SQVTM and CDR2 is ANQGSEA. There are 12 residues in the CDR3. In DNA, the CDR3 is TGCAGCGTCGGAAATCAGAACACTGAAGCTTTCTTT. Its translation is CSVGNQNTEAFF.

This clone has only one observation. J is TRBJ2-5 and V is TRBV18, with D possibly matching TRBD2 (5 bases). V was cut by 2 bases and J by 8 bases, with 15 bases left in between. The length of the CDR3 is 14 residues. Germline-derived CDR1 and CDR2 are KGHSH and LQKENI. The CDR3 here is CASSPGGESGTQYF. CDR3 coding DNA: TGTGCCAGCTCACCAGGAGGTGAGTCCGGCACCCAGTACTTC.

The genes are TRBV7-9 and TRBJ2-2, with 10 bases aligning to TRBD1. Germline CDR1 and CDR2: SEHNR and FQNEAQ (reference sequence). The CDR3 sequence is 16 residues long. Losses at the gene ends were 5 bases for V and 1 base for J; bases not matched to a gene: 4. CDR3 nucleotide sequence: TGTGCCAGCAGCAAGGGACAGGGGTTGAACACCGGGGAGCTGTTTTTT. As protein: CASSKGQGLNTGELFF. The full variable domain, in which reference TRBV7-9 and TRBJ2-2 provide the parts outside the CDR3, is DTGVSQNPRHKITKRGQNVTFRCDPISEHNRLYWYRQTLGQGPEFLTYFQNEAQLEKSRLLSDRFSAERPKGSFSTLEIQRTEQGDSAMYLCASSKGQGLNTGELFFGEGSRLTVL.

The chain joins TRBV4-1 to TRBJ2-7; 11 positions agree with TRBD1. Germline V gives CDR1 MGHRA, CDR2 YSYEKL. The V and J ends lost 1 base and 4 bases, in that order; junction bases with no gene match: 9. CDR3 length: 17 residues. The CDR3 loop is CASSQGTGGSSWYEQYF. In nucleotides, the CDR3 is TGCGCCAGCAGCCAAGGGACAGGGGGCTCTTCGTGGTACGAGCAGTACTTC.

The chain links TRBV5-1 to TRBJ1-2; unclear D gene. Trimming pared 0 bases from V and 2 bases from J, leaving 8 bases between. Germline lookup yields CDR1 SGHRS and CDR2 YFSETQ. This CDR3 comprises 14 residues. The CDR3 DNA reads as TGCGCCAGCAGCTTGGCCCCCGGGAACTATGGCTACACCTTC. It codes for CASSLAPGNYGYTF.

The V gene is TRBV11-2, the J gene TRBJ1-1, with 9 nucleotides matching TRBD1. There are 19 residues in the CDR3. Germline values: CDR1 SGHAT, CDR2 FQNNGV. The V and J ends lost 2 bases and 5 bases, in that order; junction bases with no gene match: 18. Here the CDR3 DNA reads TGTGCCAGCAGCTTAAGGGCGAAACTCGACAGGGGGTTCGTAACTGAAGCTTTCTTT. It is translated as CASSLRAKLDRGFVTEAFF. Based on the CDR3 plus reference TRBV11-2 and TRBJ1-1, the full variable domain is EAGVAQSPRYKIIEKRQSVAFWCNPISGHATLYWYQQILGQGPKLLIQFQNNGVVDDSQLPKDRFSAERLKGVDSTLKIQPAKLEDSAVYLCASSLRAKLDRGFVTEAFFGQGTRLTVV.

This clone appeared once. V usage is TRBV13 and J usage is TRBJ2-1; 13 positions match TRBD2. The CDR3 is made up of 15 amino acids. V lost 3 bases to trimming and J lost 6 bases; unmatched junction nucleotides: 2. Germline-derived CDR1 and CDR2 are PRHDT and FYEKMQ (reference sequence). The CDR3 region has the DNA TGTGCCAGCAGCTTCCGGACTAGCGGGGGCAATGAGCAGTTCTTC. Translated: CASSFRTSGGNEQFF.

The rearrangement joins TRBV21-1 to TRBJ1-6. TRBV21-1 constitutes a pseudogene. The CDR3 is made up of 16 amino acids. The CDR3 coding sequence is TGTGCCAGCAGCAAAGAGGAAGGGTTATCCATTTCACCCCTCCACTTT. Protein: CASSKEEGLSISPLHF.

The chain combines TRBV19 with TRBJ2-3; 9 positions match TRBD2. CDR3 length: 16 residues. The junction had 9 bases not matched to a gene; V was cut back by 5 bases and J by 3 bases. CDR1 LNHDA and CDR2 SQIVND come from the germline V gene (reference sequence). CDR3 DNA sequence: TGTGCCAGTAGTCCGCGGGAGGGGGTAGGAACAGATACGCAGTATTTT. It translates to CASSPREGVGTDTQYF.

The chain employs TRBV3-1 (or the pseudogene TRBV3-2) and TRBJ1-1; D gene unclear. The V gene lost 0 bases and the J gene lost 10 bases, with 18 bases spanning the gap. The CDR3 has 15 amino acids. In germline, CDR1 is LGHDT, CDR2 YNNKEL (reference sequence). The CDR3 nucleotides are TGTGCCAGCAGCCAAGATGCGGCGGCCGTGGATGTAGCTTTCTTT. Translating gives CASSQDAAAVDVAFF.

The J gene is TRBJ2-1, the V gene TRBV19, with D perhaps TRBD2 (5 bases). From germline, CDR1 is LNHDA and CDR2 SQIVND (reference sequence). This CDR3 is 14 amino acids long. V gave up 4 bases and J gave up 4 bases, with 11 bases separating them. The DNA of the CDR3 is TGTGCCAGTAGTAAGAGCGGCCCGTACAATGAGCAGTTCTTC. Amino acids: CASSKSGPYNEQFF.

This chain joins TRBV29-1 and TRBJ2-1; 7 bases agree with TRBD2. Germline CDR1 is SQVTM and CDR2 is ANQGSEA. The CDR3 contains 16 residues. V shed 4 bases, J shed 5 bases, and the junction held 14 bases outside the gene matches. The DNA for the CDR3 is TGCAGCGTTGTAACCACCGGGGACTACCTAAACAATGAGCAGTTCTTC. It is translated as CSVVTTGDYLNNEQFF.

The chain combines TRBV7-9 with TRBJ2-5, with 11 bases that match TRBD2. Germline CDR1 reads SEHNR; CDR2 reads FQNEAQ (reference sequence). Losses at the gene ends were 5 bases for V and 5 bases for J; bases not matched to a gene: 4. This CDR3 has 14 residues. CDR3 coding DNA: TGTGCCAGCAGCCCTAGCGGGGGGCTGGAGACCCAGTACTTC. It encodes CASSPSGGLETQYF.

V usage is TRBV5-6 and J usage is TRBJ2-2; 9 bases are a match to TRBD1. Germline V CDR1 and CDR2: SGHDT, YYEEEE. The CDR3 runs to 15 residues. V trimming: 2 bases; J trimming: 6 bases; junction bases outside the gene matches: 5. In DNA form, the CDR3 reads TGTGCCAGCAGCTTTGGGACAGGGTGGGCCGGGGAGCTGTTTTTT. The encoded protein is CASSFGTGWAGELFF.

The chain joins TRBV7-8 to TRBJ2-7, with D unclear. Per germline, CDR1 SGHVS and CDR2 FQNEAQ. Trimming cost V 1 base and J 2 bases, with 9 bases left between them. The CDR3 has 14 residues. In DNA form, the CDR3 reads TGTGCCAGCAGCTTAGGGTCCCCAGCCTACGAGCAGTACTTC. Translated: CASSLGSPAYEQYF.

This chain connects TRBV3-1 (or the pseudogene TRBV3-2) to TRBJ2-7, with D possibly matching TRBD1 (6 bases). In germline, CDR1 is LGHDT, CDR2 YNNKEL (reference sequence). V shed 0 bases and J shed 0 bases, with 15 bases lying between them. The CDR3 extends over 17 amino acids. The CDR3 region is CASSQDGAGALSYEQYF. The DNA of the CDR3 is TGTGCCAGCAGCCAAGATGGGGCAGGGGCCCTCTCCTACGAGCAGTACTTC.

The CDR3 bases are TGCAGCGTTGTATCAGGGTTCTCCTACAATGAGCAGTTCTTC. It translates to CSVVSGFSYNEQFF. This chain joins TRBV29-1 and TRBJ2-1; a possible D gene is TRBD1 (5 bases). Trimming removed 4 bases from V and 0 bases from J, with 10 bases in between. This CDR3 spans 14 amino acids. Looked up from germline, CDR1 is SQVTM and CDR2 is ANQGSEA.

A single count supports this clone. V is TRBV27 and J is TRBJ1-1; no definite D call. Trimming cost V 3 bases and J 8 bases, with 19 bases left between them. The CDR3 totals 15 residues. Germline V gene sequence: CDR1 MNHEY, CDR2 SMNVEV (reference sequence). CDR3 sequence (DNA): TGTGCCAGCAGTTTTAATCCAGAAAACCCACACGAAGCTTTCTTT. Its protein is CASSFNPENPHEAFF.

The chain has TRBV7-9 and TRBJ2-1; TRBD2 agrees at 9 bases. The V gene end was trimmed by 1 base and the J gene end by 13 bases; junction bases not matched to a gene: 2. CDR3 length: 12 residues. Germline V gives CDR1 SEHNR, CDR2 FQNEAQ (reference sequence). The CDR3 protein is CASSLGRGGQFF. In DNA form, the CDR3 reads TGTGCCAGCAGCTTAGGGCGGGGGGGTCAGTTCTTC.

This clone has only a few counts. One end of the junction fails to match germline, which may point to a read error. The chain links TRBV2 to TRBJ2-3; 8 positions agree with TRBD1. Germline values: CDR1 SNHLY, CDR2 FYNNEI. The CDR3 covers 15 residues. The CDR3 region is CASSEEDRVTDTQYF. CDR3 DNA: TGTGCCAGCAGCGAAGAGGACAGGGTAACAGATACGCAGTATTTT.

The chain has TRBV5-5 and TRBJ1-2; no reliable D call. The length of the CDR3 is 15 residues. Germline V gives CDR1 SGHKS, CDR2 YYEKEE (reference sequence). V was shortened by 4 bases and J by 0 bases, with 13 bases between the two germline ends. CDR3 sequence: CASSPGPDPNYGYTF. CDR3 bases: TGTGCCAGCAGCCCAGGCCCCGACCCTAACTATGGCTACACCTTC.

This chain links TRBV27 with TRBJ2-1; 12 nucleotides line up with TRBD2. V shed 4 bases, J shed 3 bases, and the junction held 4 bases outside the gene matches. Per the germline V gene, CDR1 is MNHEY and CDR2 is SMNVEV (reference sequence). CDR3 length equals 16 residues. The CDR3 region has the DNA TGTGCCAGCAGTTCCGGACTAGCGGGGCACTACAATGAGCAGTTCTTC. Protein product: CASSSGLAGHYNEQFF.

The chain joins TRBV28 to TRBJ2-7, with D uncertain. The length of the CDR3 is 14 residues. Looked up from germline, CDR1 is MDHEN and CDR2 is SYDVKM. The V end was cut by 1 base, the J end by 4 bases, with 11 bases between. CDR3: CASSLLARLYEQYF. The DNA for the CDR3 is TGTGCCAGCAGTTTATTAGCCCGACTGTACGAGCAGTACTTC. Variable domain in full (rest from reference TRBV28 and TRBJ2-7): DVKVTQSSRYLVKRTGEKVFLECVQDMDHENMFWYRQDPGLGLRLIYFSYDVKMKEKGDIPEGYSVSREKKERFSLILESASTNQTSMYLCASSLLARLYEQYFGPGTRLTVT.